This T cell receptor (beta chain) was obtained from a study of T cells in Graves' hyperthyroidism and ophthalmopathy (dated by TCRdb to between 2018 and 2021). The study in broad terms: Peripheral blood was collected at initial diagnosis, before any treatment. A discovery cohort of around 98 patients, roughly 45 with Graves' ophthalmopathy and 57 with stable Graves' hyperthyroidism, was used to find distinguishing TCR V-J signatures. TCR Vbeta CDR3 sequencing of 135 peripheral blood samples (fewer than 45 ophthalmopathy, 75 to 85 hyperthyroidism and roughly 17 progressor patients) is reported in the paper. An independent validation cohort of around 19 hyperthyroidism patients and approximately 15 patients who later progressed to ophthalmopathy tested prospective prediction of ophthalmopathy. After blood sampling, hyperthyroidism patients were treated with methimazole at a starting dose of 30 mg daily, and ophthalmopathy patients were treated with high-dose intravenous methylprednisolone. In addition, the study compared T-cell repertoires in thyroid tissue and in blood from about 6 Graves' hyperthyroidism patients. The 85 to 100 discovery patients were divided at random into training and test sets in a 7:3 ratio.

Ophthalmopathy patients had moderately to severely active disease, Clinical Activity Score of at least 3, NOSPECS grade of at least 4, and duration under 3 months. Any patient with an uncontrolled infection, another autoimmune disease, pregnancy or lactation was excluded. Clinical symptoms, serum thyroxine and TRAb, thyroid ultrasound, and orbital computed tomography formed the basis for the diagnoses. PBMCs were separated from about 10 ml of fresh peripheral blood using Ficoll-Paque density gradient centrifugation. Total RNA was extracted using Trizol reagent, and RNA quality was assessed on an Agilent 2100 Bioanalyzer. From the cysteine up to the phenylalanine, the CDR3 has a length of 14 residues. This entry keeps only the CDR3 DNA: 42 bases, framed from base 1. V and J lose 5 bases and 3 bases, and a span of 13 bases separates them. Sequences SGHAT (CDR1) and FQNNGV (CDR2) are obtained from the germline V gene.

Amplification of TCR beta CDR3 regions was carried out from RNA transcripts. The first round of RT-PCR for the TCR CDR3 was performed with the HTBI primer set and the Qiagen OneStep RT-PCR kit. Libraries were constructed in a second round of multiplex PCR, after which size selection and purification were performed. The libraries were sequenced on an Illumina HiSeq2000 using paired-end 100 bp reads. The paper's data handling went like this. Raw data were processed with SOAPnuke, discarding reads with adapters, uncalled bases, mean Phred below 15, or no exact constant-primer or identifier match. COPE v1.2.5 was used to merge the high-quality paired reads, and each unique nucleotide sequence was defined as a clonotype. MiTCR v1.1 was used to align clonotypes to the IMGT TRBV, TRBD and TRBJ reference segments. Analysis was restricted to V-J combinations with a frequency above 0.0001, which covered about 99% of repertoires. A TCS score was defined as the ratio of F50 (clonal expansion) to E x V (chaos), with BLOSUM62-based TCRdist applied between CDR3 peptides within each V-J. Welch's t-statistics and random forest reduced 450 to 600 V-J features to roughly 13, which were used in a naive Bayes classifier (R e1071). The public reads were reanalyzed by TCRdb: fastp trimming at Q25, MiXCR alignment, in-frame beta chains only. Identical CDR3 protein sequences are pooled into one entry, listed with their most common genes and DNA. The V and J calls, along with clone size, are taken from TCRdb and not from the paper's own processing. The sample table lists 450,000 to 600,000 distinct CDR3 sequences, about 20% of them with a count of one. Together, the top ten hold about half of the sample.

Summary of the overall study and its limitations: Sample size was not statistically predetermined, and blinding of investigators to group allocation was not performed. Most expanded thyroid clonotypes (frequency above 0.001) were also found in blood, which suggests that blood repertoires may mirror thyroid immune responses. In validation, progression to ophthalmopathy was predicted by the model with nearly 71% sensitivity and 72% to 85% specificity, a median of 6.5 months before onset. A 13 V-J signature model separated ophthalmopathy from stable hyperthyroidism, with about 90% sensitivity and roughly 81% specificity in cross-validation and 80%/75% in testing.

This clonotype was observed a few times. Its antigen is currently not known. The sample holds no much larger clone one base away, and base qualities are not on file. The rearranged chain carries TRBV11-2 and TRBJ2-5; TRBD2 is a possible D gene, resting on 6 matching bases. The receptor's source is a man aged 40-49 years with Graves' ophthalmopathy. Sequenced material: blood. The CDR3 protein: CASSPIGGEETQYF. Read as DNA, the sequence is TGTGCCAGCAGCCCTATTGGAGGGGAAGAGACCCAGTACTTC.